A single sample is the source of the 21 T cell receptor beta chains below, sequenced in a study of T cell responses to AZD1222 COVID-19 vaccine. Measured with immunoSEQ multiplex PCR; TCRdb has only the in-frame clones, and not every one. The sample comprises 150,000 to 200,000 clones, about nine tenths of which are singletons, and more than 4% rests with the top ten. The sequencing used peripheral blood, collected 28 days after the second dose of the MenACWY control vaccine. The receptors were sampled from an adult who received the MenACWY meningococcal vaccine as a control.

The chain recombines TRBV4-3 with TRBJ1-2; D call uncertain. Per the germline V gene, CDR1 is LGHNA and CDR2 is YSLEER. Trimming removed 0 bases at V and 4 bases at J, with 12 bases between. This CDR3 is 15 amino acids long. This CDR3 reads CASSQERRDPYGYTF. The CDR3 DNA reads as TGCGCCAGCAGCCAAGAGCGGAGGGATCCCTATGGCTACACCTTC.

The chain recombines TRBV7-8 with TRBJ2-1; unclear D gene. Trimming cost V 7 bases and J 7 bases, with 11 bases left between them. This CDR3 is 12 amino acids long. The germline gives CDR1 SGHVS, CDR2 FQNEAQ. The CDR3, as DNA: TGTGCCAGCACCCTTTCTGGGAATGAGCAGTTCTTC. It specifies CASTLSGNEQFF.

The V call is TRBV27, the J call TRBJ2-1; 12 positions agree with TRBD1. Germline V gene data show CDR1 as MNHEY and CDR2 as SMNVEV (reference sequence). This CDR3 region has 16 residues. Trimming removed 2 bases from V and 6 bases from J; junction bases left unmatched: 5. The CDR3 DNA reads TGTGCCAGCAGTTTACTGGGACAGGGGGCGGGCAATGAGCAGTTCTTC. Residues: CASSLLGQGAGNEQFF.

The rearrangement links TRBV6-6 to TRBJ1-5; tentatively, D is TRBD1 (5 bases). Germline CDR1 and CDR2: MNHNY and SVGAGI (reference sequence). Trimming removed 6 bases from V and 9 bases from J, with 15 bases in between. The CDR3 contains 13 residues. DNA of the CDR3: TGTGCCAGCAGCCACGGGCAGGGTGCGCCCCAGCATTTT. Its protein product is CASSHGQGAPQHF.

The chain has TRBV6-5 and TRBJ1-1; D not certain. V lost 4 bases and J 5 bases, leaving 14 bases between the germline ends. The CDR3 is made up of 14 amino acids. Germline CDR1 is MNHEY and CDR2 is SVGAGI. The CDR3 here is CASSSARDRTEAFF. The CDR3 nucleotides are TGTGCCAGCAGTTCGGCAAGGGATAGGACTGAAGCTTTCTTT.

The chain is built from TRBV30 and TRBJ1-4; D is unresolved. Trimming stripped 3 bases from V and 5 bases from J, with 7 bases between. Germline lookup yields CDR1 GTSNPN and CDR2 SVGIG (reference sequence). CDR3 length: 12 amino acids. The CDR3 loop is CAWRRPNEKLFF. The CDR3 region has the DNA TGTGCCTGGAGACGACCGAATGAAAAACTGTTTTTT.

The chain couples TRBV6-5 to TRBJ2-1, with D maybe TRBD1 (6 bases). The CDR3 length is 15 residues. Between the trimmed V and J ends, which lost 3 bases and 0 bases, there was a span of 9 bases. Germline V gives CDR1 MNHEY, CDR2 SVGAGI. CDR3 DNA: TGTGCCAGCAGTTATCGACAGGTCTCCTACAATGAGCAGTTCTTC. It specifies CASSYRQVSYNEQFF.

This chain links TRBV30 with TRBJ2-7; D is possibly TRBD1 or TRBD2 (5 bases each). Germline V lookup: CDR1 GTSNPN, CDR2 SVGIG (reference sequence). Trimming pared 4 bases from V and 5 bases from J, leaving 15 bases between. The length of the CDR3 is 13 residues. The CDR3 sequence: CAWNPGAPHEQYF. The CDR3 DNA is TGTGCCTGGAATCCCGGGGCCCCCCACGAGCAGTACTTC.

This clone was counted once. V is TRBV7-9 and J is TRBJ2-7, with 7 bases that match TRBD1. There are 13 residues in the CDR3. Trimming at V came to 2 bases and at J to 13 bases, leaving 11 bases not matched to a gene. CDR1 is SEHNR, CDR2 FQNEAQ, per germline (reference sequence). CDR3 amino acids: CASSLTGTASPYF. In DNA, the CDR3 is TGTGCCAGCAGCTTAACCGGGACAGCTTCACCTTACTTC. The full variable domain, with the rest looked up from reference TRBV7-9 and TRBJ2-7, is DTGVSQNPRHKITKRGQNVTFRCDPISEHNRLYWYRQTLGQGPEFLTYFQNEAQLEKSRLLSDRFSAERPKGSFSTLEIQRTEQGDSAMYLCASSLTGTASPYFGPGTRLTVT.

The rearrangement uses TRBV11-2 and TRBJ1-1; D might be TRBD1 (5 bases). Trimming left V 5 bases short and J 7 bases short, with 17 bases between. The CDR3 has 14 amino acids. In germline, CDR1 is SGHAT, CDR2 FQNNGV. CDR3: CASSTGAGPFEAFF. The CDR3 DNA reads TGTGCCAGCAGCACCGGGGCAGGCCCATTTGAAGCTTTCTTT.

The chain uses TRBV30 and TRBJ1-5; D ambiguous. CDR1 and CDR2 (germline): GTSNPN, SVGIG (reference sequence). This CDR3 has 14 amino acids. V gave up 1 base and J gave up 5 bases, with 12 bases separating them. CDR3 nucleotides: TGTGCCTGGAGTGGAACAGCGGTGGATCAGCCCCAGCATTTT. This translates into CAWSGTAVDQPQHF.

V is TRBV7-3 and J is TRBJ2-1, with a weak D call TRBD1 (5 bases). V dropped 3 bases and J dropped 8 bases, with 14 bases sitting between them. The CDR3 extends over 14 amino acids. The germline V gene has CDR1 SGHTA and CDR2 FQGTGA. The DNA of the CDR3 is TGTGCCAGCAGCTTTGGACGGACAAGCGATGAGCAGTTCTTC. This gives the protein CASSFGRTSDEQFF.

The V gene is TRBV7-2, the J gene TRBJ1-1, with D possibly matching TRBD1 (5 bases). The CDR3 contains 13 residues. Germline V gene sequence: CDR1 SGHTA, CDR2 FQGNSA. Trimming removed 4 bases from V and 6 bases from J, with 12 bases in between. In DNA, the CDR3 is TGTGCCAGCAGCTCTAGGGAGGGGCCTGAAGCTTTCTTT. This gives the protein CASSSREGPEAFF.

This chain links TRBV18 with TRBJ2-6; possible D gene TRBD1, 6 bases. V lost 6 bases and J 2 bases, leaving 11 bases between the germline ends. The germline V gene encodes CDR1 KGHSH and CDR2 LQKENI. CDR3 length equals 15 residues. CDR3 loop: CASSLTGPGANVLTF. CDR3 DNA sequence: TGTGCCAGCTCGCTAACAGGGCCTGGGGCCAACGTCCTGACTTTC.

The rearrangement joins TRBV11-2 to TRBJ2-7, with D perhaps matching TRBD1 (5 bases). V lost 0 bases and J lost 0, with 12 bases in between. This CDR3 region has 16 residues. CDR1 and CDR2 (germline): SGHAT, FQNNGV. CDR3 region: CASSLDLPGNSYEQYF. CDR3 nucleotides: TGTGCCAGCAGCTTAGATCTTCCAGGGAACTCCTACGAGCAGTACTTC.

This chain joins TRBV18 and TRBJ2-6; 11 positions agree with TRBD2. CDR3 length: 17 amino acids. Germline V gene data show CDR1 as KGHSH and CDR2 as LQKENI. The V segment lost 5 bases and the J segment 2 bases; nucleotides outside the gene matches: 5. For the CDR3, the DNA is TGTGCCAGCTCAAAACTAGCGGGAGACGCTGGGGCCAACGTCCTGACTTTC. Protein: CASSKLAGDAGANVLTF.

The chain is built from TRBV24-1 and TRBJ1-2; D is undetermined. Germline CDR1 reads KGHDR; CDR2 reads SFDVKD. V was shortened by 4 bases and J by 8 bases, with 16 bases between the two germline ends. CDR3 size: 14 residues. For the CDR3, the DNA is TGTGCCACCAGTGACCCTGGACCAGCTAGAGGCTACACCTTC. Translated: CATSDPGPARGYTF.

The chain joins TRBV30 to TRBJ1-5; no clear D. Trimming cost V 0 bases and J 4 bases, with 10 bases left between them. Germline V gene data show CDR1 as GTSNPN and CDR2 as SVGIG (reference sequence). The CDR3 spans 14 residues. CDR3 in amino acids: CAWSVGSENQPQHF. Written as DNA, the CDR3 is TGTGCCTGGAGTGTTGGCAGCGAGAATCAGCCCCAGCATTTT.

The V gene is TRBV20-1, the J gene TRBJ2-1; D ambiguous. Germline CDR1 reads DFQATT; CDR2 reads SNEGSKA (reference sequence). V was pared by 0 bases and J by 9 bases, with 0 bases between. CDR3 length: 9 amino acids. The CDR3, as DNA: TGCAGTGCTAGAGATGAGCAGTTCTTC. Translated: CSARDEQFF.

V is TRBV4-1 and J is TRBJ2-1; TRBD2 matches 15 bases. This CDR3 comprises 18 residues. Germline CDR1 is MGHRA and CDR2 is YSYEKL. J gave up 7 bases and V 1 base, and 8 bases lay outside the gene matches. The DNA for the CDR3 is TGCGCCAGCAGCCAAGTAGATATGGGACTAGCGGGGGGAAATGAGCAGTTCTTC. Translation: CASSQVDMGLAGGNEQFF.

The rearrangement joins TRBV29-1 to TRBJ2-5; D perhaps matches TRBD2 (6 bases). V was pared by 4 bases and J by 4 bases, with 16 bases between. The CDR3 totals 14 residues. In germline, CDR1 is SQVTM, CDR2 ANQGSEA. The CDR3 loop reads CSVVISGAGETQYF. CDR3 coding DNA: TGCAGCGTTGTAATATCGGGAGCTGGAGAGACCCAGTACTTC.